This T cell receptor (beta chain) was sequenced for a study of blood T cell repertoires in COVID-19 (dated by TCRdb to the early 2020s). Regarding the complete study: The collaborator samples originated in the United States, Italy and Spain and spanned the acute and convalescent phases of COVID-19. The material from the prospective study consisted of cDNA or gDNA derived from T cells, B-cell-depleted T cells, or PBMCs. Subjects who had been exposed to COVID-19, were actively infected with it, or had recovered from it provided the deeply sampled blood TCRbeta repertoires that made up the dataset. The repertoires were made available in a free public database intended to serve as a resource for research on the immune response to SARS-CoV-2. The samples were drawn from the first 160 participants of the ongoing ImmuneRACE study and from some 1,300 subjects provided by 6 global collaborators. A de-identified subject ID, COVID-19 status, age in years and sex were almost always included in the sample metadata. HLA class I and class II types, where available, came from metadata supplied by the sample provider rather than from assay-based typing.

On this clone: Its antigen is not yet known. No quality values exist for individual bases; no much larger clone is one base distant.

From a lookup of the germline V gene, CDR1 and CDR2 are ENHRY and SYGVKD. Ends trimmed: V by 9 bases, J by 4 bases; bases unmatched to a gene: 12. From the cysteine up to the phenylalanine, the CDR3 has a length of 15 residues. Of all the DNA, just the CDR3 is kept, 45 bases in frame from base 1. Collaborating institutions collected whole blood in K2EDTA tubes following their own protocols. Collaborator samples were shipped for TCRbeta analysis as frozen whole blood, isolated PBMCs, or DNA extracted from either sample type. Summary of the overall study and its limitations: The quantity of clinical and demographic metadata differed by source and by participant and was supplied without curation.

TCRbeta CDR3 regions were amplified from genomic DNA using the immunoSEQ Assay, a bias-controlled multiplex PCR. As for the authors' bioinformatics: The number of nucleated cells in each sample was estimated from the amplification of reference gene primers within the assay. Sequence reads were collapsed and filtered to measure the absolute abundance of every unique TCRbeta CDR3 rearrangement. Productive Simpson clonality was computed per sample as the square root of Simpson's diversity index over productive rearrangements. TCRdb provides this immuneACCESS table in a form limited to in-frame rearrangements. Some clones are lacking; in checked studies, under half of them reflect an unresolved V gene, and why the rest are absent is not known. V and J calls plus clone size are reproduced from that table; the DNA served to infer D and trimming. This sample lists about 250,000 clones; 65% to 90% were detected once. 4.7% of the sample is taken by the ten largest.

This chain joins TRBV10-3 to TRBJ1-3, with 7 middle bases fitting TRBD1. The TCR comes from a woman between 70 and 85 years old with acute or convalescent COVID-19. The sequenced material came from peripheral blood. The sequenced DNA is TGTGCCATTGCCGCGGGACAGTCGGGCGGAAACACCATATATTTT. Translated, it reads CAIAAGQSGGNTIYF.